This is a list of T cell receptor beta chains from one sample in a study of T cells in narcolepsy. Using immunoSEQ multiplex PCR, the repertoire was profiled, and TCRdb retains in-frame clones only, with some absent. The sample carries under 35,000 clones, more than 75% recorded once. Sequencing was performed on memory (CD45RA-) CD4+ T cells from blood. The receptors stem from a human donor in good health. The CDR3 runs from the conserved cysteine through the conserved F or W. Each record gives: D gene, J gene, clone size, V gene, CDR3 protein, CDR3 DNA. The D gene is left open where the match is weak. The size of a clone is reported for some rows only, either as once, few or many, or as a class for expanded clones.

. | TRBJ1-1 | . | TRBV7-6 | CASSPRQGMNTEAFF | TGTGCCAGCAGCCCCCGGCAGGGGATGAACACTGAAGCTTTCTTT
. | TRBJ1-2 | few | TRBV5-4 | CASSLGKAHGYTF | TGTGCCAGCAGCTTGGGTAAAGCCCATGGCTACACCTTC
TRBD2 | TRBJ2-7 | . | TRBV28 | CASSLTSGIISEQYF | TGTGCCAGCAGTTTGACTAGCGGGATTATATCCGAGCAGTACTTC
. | TRBJ2-5 | . | TRBV6-5 | CASSYRVPKKETQYF | TGTGCCAGCAGTTATAGGGTGCCCAAAAAAGAGACCCAGTACTTC
. | TRBJ1-5 | . | TRBV30 | CAWSFGGVSNQPQHF | TGTGCCTGGAGTTTCGGGGGCGTGAGCAATCAGCCCCAGCATTTT
. | TRBJ2-7 | . | TRBV6-1 | CASSSDYTSKYEQYF | TGTGCCAGCAGTTCGGACTACACCTCAAAATACGAGCAGTACTTC
TRBD2 | TRBJ2-7 | . | TRBV5-1 | CASSLGTSGGYEQYF | TGCGCCAGCAGCCTTGGGACTAGCGGGGGGTACGAGCAGTACTTC
. | TRBJ2-3 | . | TRBV5-4 | CASSFPLQGRGVDTQYF | TGTGCCAGCAGCTTCCCTCTACAGGGGAGGGGGGTAGATACGCAGTATTTT
TRBD1 | TRBJ2-1 | . | TRBV29-1 | CSLLGQGSYNEQFF | TGCAGCCTTTTGGGACAGGGGTCCTACAATGAGCAGTTCTTC
. | TRBJ1-4 | . | TRBV6-5 | CASSDTFNEKLFF | TGTGCCAGCTCGGACACGTTTAATGAAAAACTGTTTTTT
. | TRBJ1-2 | . | TRBV25-1 | CASSGGSGTTNYGYTF | TGTGCCAGCAGTGGGGGTTCGGGGACCACTAACTATGGCTACACCTTC
. | TRBJ1-1 | . | TRBV4-3 | CASSQDRRETSEAFF | TGCGCCAGCAGCCAAGATCGTCGCGAAACGAGTGAAGCTTTCTTT
TRBD2 | TRBJ2-1 | . | TRBV6-5 | CASSYRLAGGPFF | TGTGCCAGCAGTTACCGGCTAGCGGGAGGGCCGTTCTTC
TRBD1 | TRBJ1-5 | . | TRBV6-1 | CASRGTGGNQPQHF | TGTGCCAGCAGGGGAACAGGGGGCAATCAGCCCCAGCATTTT
. | TRBJ2-1 | once | TRBV9 | CASSVELAIYNEQLF | TGTGCCAGCAGCGTAGAACTAGCCATCTACAATGAGCAGCTCTTC
TRBD1 | TRBJ1-3 | . | TRBV12-5 | CASGFVGTGGTSAGNTIYF | TGTGCTAGTGGTTTCGTGGGGACAGGGGGCACATCAGCTGGAAACACCATATATTTT
. | TRBJ2-4 | . | TRBV28 | CASSYGGNAKNIQYF | TGTGCCAGCAGTTACGGGGGAAACGCCAAAAACATTCAGTACTTC
TRBD1 | TRBJ1-1 | . | TRBV10-1 | CAIVRDRGRVGTEAFF | TGCGCCATCGTGAGGGACAGGGGGCGGGTGGGCACTGAAGCTTTCTTT
. | TRBJ2-2 | . | TRBV27 | CASWSGQTSGELFF | TGTGCCAGCTGGTCTGGACAGACCTCCGGGGAGCTGTTTTTT
TRBD1 | TRBJ1-1 | . | TRBV5-1 | CASSLRQGAYTEAFF | TGCGCCAGCAGCTTGCGGCAGGGGGCCTACACTGAAGCTTTCTTT
TRBD1 | TRBJ1-3 | few | TRBV2 | CASSEDRGNTIYF | TGTGCCAGCAGTGAGGACAGGGGAAACACCATATATTTT
. | TRBJ1-2 | . | TRBV2 | CASSEDSTFYYGYTF | TGTGCCAGCAGTGAGGACAGTACGTTTTACTATGGCTACACCTTC
TRBD1 | TRBJ1-1 | . | TRBV6-1 | CASSDNGQGITEAFF | TGTGCCAGCAGTGATAATGGACAGGGGATCACTGAAGCTTTCTTT
TRBD2 | TRBJ2-3 | once | TRBV18 | CASSRLAGGNTDTQYF | TGTGCCAGCTCACGACTAGCGGGGGGGAACACAGATACGCAGTATTTT
. | TRBJ1-1 | . | TRBV7-2 | CASSADGINTEAFF | TGTGCCAGCAGCGCCGACGGGATAAACACTGAAGCTTTCTTT
. | TRBJ1-4 | . | TRBV7-8 | CASSLAPNEKLFF | TGTGCCAGCAGCTTAGCACCTAATGAAAAACTGTTTTTT
. | TRBJ2-1 | . | TRBV7-9 | CASSLDMRRNEQFF | TGTGCCAGCAGCTTAGATATGCGGAGGAATGAGCAGTTCTTC
. | TRBJ1-3 | . | TRBV28 | CASSSPPGSGNTIYF | TGTGCCAGCAGCTCCCCACCGGGCTCCGGAAACACCATATATTTT
. | TRBJ1-1 | . | TRBV28 | CASSLTGTSNTEAFF | TGTGCCAGCAGCCTTACTGGGACTTCGAACACTGAAGCTTTCTTT
. | TRBJ2-5 | once | TRBV7-9 | CASRHRQDNPEETQYF | TGTGCCAGCAGGCACCGACAGGACAACCCAGAGGAGACCCAGTACTTC
. | TRBJ2-5 | . | TRBV15 | CATSRDMGIGETQYF | TGTGCCACCAGCAGAGATATGGGGATAGGGGAGACCCAGTACTTC
. | TRBJ2-3 | . | TRBV7-2 | CASSLAVTTFLKGDTQYF | TGTGCCAGCAGCTTAGCAGTGACAACCTTCCTTAAAGGAGATACGCAGTATTTT
TRBD1 | TRBJ1-6 | . | TRBV12-5 | CASGGDRGTSPLHF | TGTGCTAGTGGGGGGGACAGGGGAACTTCACCCCTCCACTTT
. | TRBJ2-5 | . | TRBV28 | CASRSSRSLQETQYF | TGTGCCAGCAGAAGCTCCAGGTCACTCCAAGAGACCCAGTACTTC
. | TRBJ2-7 | . | TRBV18 | CASSPGIARSSYEQYF | TGTGCCAGCTCACCAGGCATTGCAAGGAGCTCCTACGAGCAGTACTTC
TRBD2 | TRBJ2-1 | . | TRBV7-2 | CASSWLAASYNEQFF | TGTGCCAGCAGCTGGCTAGCGGCATCCTACAATGAGCAGTTCTTC
. | TRBJ1-2 | . | TRBV6-6 | CASSPGRTYGYTF | TGTGCCAGCAGTCCCGGACGGACCTATGGCTACACCTTC
TRBD1 | TRBJ2-5 | . | TRBV28 | CASSSTGGLSETQYF | TGTGCCAGCAGTTCGACAGGGGGTTTGTCGGAGACCCAGTACTTC
. | TRBJ1-2 | . | TRBV10-2 | CASTSAQIRNYGYTF | TGCGCCAGCACCTCTGCGCAGATACGGAACTATGGCTACACCTTC
TRBD1 | TRBJ2-7 | . | TRBV5-1 | CASSLVWTGGYEQYF | TGCGCCAGCAGCTTGGTTTGGACAGGGGGCTACGAGCAGTACTTC
. | TRBJ1-2 | once | TRBV7-2 | CASSFFGSGYTF | TGTGCCAGCAGCTTTTTCGGGTCTGGCTACACCTTC
. | TRBJ1-3 | . | TRBV19 | CASISISGNTIYF | TGTGCCAGTATTTCAATCTCTGGAAACACCATATATTTT
TRBD1 | TRBJ1-1 | . | TRBV12-5 | CASGFDRDTEAFF | TGTGCTAGTGGTTTCGACAGGGACACTGAAGCTTTCTTT
. | TRBJ1-5 | . | TRBV7-2 | CASSLDAGGNQPQHF | TGTGCCAGCAGCTTAGATGCGGGAGGTAATCAGCCCCAGCATTTT
. | TRBJ2-3 | . | TRBV5-1 | CASSLDGEFTDTQYF | TGCGCCAGCAGCTTGGACGGCGAATTCACAGATACGCAGTATTTT
TRBD1 | TRBJ1-5 | . | TRBV28 | CASKTGEGHQPQHF | TGTGCCAGCAAAACAGGGGAAGGGCATCAGCCCCAGCATTTT
. | TRBJ1-1 | . | TRBV6-5 | CASSSSGSPASEAFF | TGTGCCAGCAGTTCCTCCGGGTCCCCCGCCTCTGAAGCTTTCTTT
. | TRBJ2-4 | . | TRBV5-1 | CASSLEGGIQYF | TGCGCCAGCAGCTTGGAAGGGGGCATTCAGTACTTC
. | TRBJ2-1 | . | TRBV19 | CASRRTEVHNEQFF | TGTGCCAGTAGAAGGACAGAGGTGCACAATGAGCAGTTCTTC
. | TRBJ1-1 | . | TRBV28 | CASSLLGVDTEAFF | TGTGCCAGCAGTTTATTGGGAGTGGACACTGAAGCTTTCTTT
. | TRBJ2-5 | . | TRBV10-2 | CATRRTVQETQYF | TGCGCCACGCGGAGGACAGTCCAAGAGACCCAGTACTTC
. | TRBJ1-5 | . | TRBV5-5 | CASSLGQLDQPQHF | TGTGCCAGCAGCTTGGGACAGCTCGATCAGCCCCAGCATTTT
. | TRBJ1-1 | few | TRBV6-6 | CASSYSGEGGRAFF | TGTGCCAGCAGTTATAGTGGGGAAGGAGGAAGGGCTTTCTTT
. | TRBJ1-2 | . | TRBV2 | CASSPDSNYGYTF | TGTGCCAGCAGCCCGGACAGCAACTATGGCTACACCTTC
. | TRBJ2-1 | . | TRBV30 | CAWSARGVVYNEQFF | TGTGCCTGGAGTGCCAGGGGGGTAGTCTACAATGAGCAGTTCTTC